This TCR beta chain appears in the sequencing data of a study of T-cell memory formation after mild COVID-19. As for the study in general: Among the donors, TCR clusters were largely specific to each donor.

V was pared by 4 bases and J by 6 bases, with 9 bases between. The CDR3 runs to 13 residues. Germline V lookup: CDR1 SGHDN, CDR2 FVKESK. This clonotype has more than one count but fewer than ten. A 5'RACE reaction primed in the constant segment made cDNA libraries of TCR alpha and TCR beta, and these carried sample barcodes and UMIs. TCRdb itself ran the 5' RACE reads through MiXCR, one entry per CDR3 protein. This sample carries more than 100,000 distinct CDR3 sequences, approximately 15% of them seen once, and the ten largest clones take about 5%. The rearrangement joins TRBV14 to TRBJ2-2; D perhaps matches TRBD1 (5 bases). The TCR was taken from a man younger than 30 who had mild COVID-19 (a few samples of this study predate the infection). Cell type and time point are not known. The source material was PBMCs or a T cell subset sorted from them (not recorded which). CDR3 sequence reads: CASSPRVAGELFF. Written as DNA, the CDR3 is TGTGCCAGCAGCCCCAGGGTGGCCGGGGAGCTGTTTTTT.